This is a list of T cell receptor beta chains from one sample in a study of radiotherapy plus CTLA-4 blockade in lung cancer. Clones were read by immunoSEQ multiplex PCR, and TCRdb kept only the in-frame ones, dropping some. The sample lists around 95,000 clones, about 83% seen once, with 0.84% in the top ten. The input for sequencing was peripheral blood, taken from a patient treated with radiotherapy plus ipilimumab. Receptors were obtained from a human donor with non-small cell lung cancer who had stable disease on radiotherapy plus ipilimumab. Each CDR3 is given with its conserved first and last residue. Each record gives: D gene, CDR3 length, V gene, J gene, clone size, CDR3 protein, CDR3 DNA. The D gene is left open where the match is weak. Not every row has a clone size; where given, it reads once, few, many or a size class.

>NA|12|TRBV4-2|TRBJ2-7|NA
CASSQVTGEQYF
TGTGCCAGCAGCCAAGTAACGGGAGAGCAGTACTTC
>NA|14|TRBV19|TRBJ1-2|NA
CASSIPSGTYGYTF
TGTGCCAGTAGTATCCCGTCAGGGACCTATGGCTACACCTTC
>TRBD1|18|TRBV27|TRBJ1-3|NA
CASSLAPGTGMSGNTIYF
TGTGCCAGCAGTTTAGCCCCCGGGACAGGGATGTCTGGAAACACCATATATTTT
>NA|15|TRBV5-1|TRBJ2-6|NA
CASSAGHGGANVLTF
TGCGCCAGCAGCGCGGGACATGGGGGGGCCAACGTCCTGACTTTC
>NA|12|TRBV7-2|TRBJ2-1|few
CALGVGAGEQFF
TGTGCCTTGGGGGTGGGGGCCGGAGAGCAGTTCTTC
>NA|15|TRBV18|TRBJ1-1|NA
CASSPPSGVNTEAFF
TGTGCCAGCTCACCACCGTCAGGCGTGAACACTGAAGCTTTCTTT
>NA|19|TRBV28|TRBJ2-2|NA
CASSLYRRFLSTYTGELFF
TGTGCCAGCAGTTTGTACAGGCGGTTCCTATCAACCTACACCGGGGAGCTGTTTTTT
>TRBD1|14|TRBV11-3|TRBJ1-1|NA
CASSLNRGTAEAFF
TGTGCCAGCAGCTTAAACAGGGGGACGGCTGAAGCTTTCTTT
>NA|12|TRBV2|TRBJ2-2|NA
CAGKTNTGELFF
TGTGCCGGGAAGACTAACACCGGGGAGCTGTTTTTT
>NA|13|TRBV6-5|TRBJ2-1|NA
CASSYSGWERQFF
TGTGCCAGCAGTTACTCGGGTTGGGAACGCCAGTTCTTC
>NA|14|TRBV6-5|TRBJ2-2|NA
CASSPRRVYGELFF
TGTGCCAGCAGTCCACGACGGGTCTACGGGGAGCTGTTTTTT
>NA|13|TRBV5-1|TRBJ2-2|NA
CASHPGDTGELFF
TGCGCCAGCCACCCGGGGGACACCGGGGAGCTGTTTTTT
>NA|12|TRBV28|TRBJ2-7|NA
CASSLTGKEQYF
TGTGCCAGCAGTTTAACTGGGAAAGAGCAGTACTTC
>NA|13|TRBV30|TRBJ1-1|NA
CACPTGENTEAFF
TGTGCCTGTCCGACTGGGGAGAACACTGAAGCTTTCTTT
>TRBD2|16|TRBV13|TRBJ2-1|NA
CASSFGGAGGYNEQFF
TGTGCCAGCAGCTTCGGTGGCGCGGGAGGGTACAATGAGCAGTTCTTC
>TRBD2|15|TRBV27|TRBJ2-7|NA
CASSQLAGGPNEQYF
TGTGCCAGCAGTCAACTAGCGGGAGGGCCGAACGAGCAGTACTTC
>NA|13|TRBV7-8|TRBJ1-4|few
CASSLDANEKLFF
TGTGCCAGCAGCTTAGACGCAAATGAAAAACTGTTTTTT
>NA|15|TRBV9|TRBJ1-1|few
CASSVEARMNTEAFF
TGTGCCAGCAGCGTAGAGGCCCGTATGAACACTGAAGCTTTCTTT
>NA|14|TRBV28|TRBJ2-7|NA
CASSLRQGTYEQYF
TGTGCCAGCAGTTTGCGTCAGGGTACCTACGAGCAGTACTTC
>TRBD1|17|TRBV27|TRBJ1-5|NA
CASSSQPTGWSNQPQHF
TGTGCCAGCAGTTCTCAACCGACAGGGTGGAGCAATCAGCCCCAGCATTTT
>TRBD2|15|TRBV5-4|TRBJ2-3|NA
CASSWRRERGDTQYF
TGTGCCAGCAGCTGGCGGCGGGAGAGGGGAGATACGCAGTATTTT
>TRBD1|17|TRBV18|TRBJ2-2|NA
CASSYSPGQANTGELFF
TGTGCCAGCTCCTACAGCCCGGGACAGGCGAACACCGGGGAGCTGTTTTTT
>NA|12|TRBV5-4|TRBJ2-7|NA
CASSSSGREQYF
TGTGCCAGCAGCTCAAGCGGGCGCGAGCAGTACTTC
>NA|14|TRBV4-1|TRBJ1-5|NA
CASSHPSQSRPQHF
TGCGCCAGCAGCCATCCCAGCCAGTCGAGGCCCCAGCATTTT
>NA|14|TRBV7-2|TRBJ2-7|NA
CASSSGTVSYEQYF
TGTGCCAGCAGCTCCGGGACGGTCTCCTACGAGCAGTACTTC
>NA|10|TRBV20-1|TRBJ2-7|NA
CSGENYEQYF
TGCAGTGGGGAAAACTACGAGCAGTACTTC
>NA|17|TRBV7-9|TRBJ2-1|NA
CASSPRVGGGALNEQFF
TGTGCCAGCAGCCCCCGGGTCGGTGGAGGGGCTCTCAATGAGCAGTTCTTC
>NA|14|TRBV7-6|TRBJ1-6|NA
CASSTGEHHSPLHF
TGTGCCAGCAGCACTGGGGAGCACCATTCACCCCTCCACTTT
>TRBD1|16|TRBV28|TRBJ2-7|NA
CASSLLGQTSSYEQYF
TGTGCCAGCAGTTTATTGGGACAGACAAGCTCCTACGAGCAGTACTTC
>NA|16|TRBV7-9|TRBJ2-6|NA
CASSVPGNSGANVLTF
TGTGCCAGCAGCGTTCCAGGAAACTCTGGGGCCAACGTCCTGACTTTC
>NA|12|TRBV28|TRBJ1-6|NA
CASSWGRSPLHF
TGTGCCAGCAGTTGGGGGCGTTCACCCCTCCACTTT
>NA|16|TRBV28|TRBJ2-4|NA
CASSLPFEWGENIQYF
TGTGCCAGCAGTTTGCCATTTGAGTGGGGGGAAAACATTCAGTACTTC
>NA|11|TRBV28|TRBJ2-5|NA
CATNWEETQYF
TGTGCCACCAACTGGGAGGAGACCCAGTACTTC
>NA|16|TRBV28|TRBJ2-7|NA
CASSPSTGAGVYEQYF
TGTGCCAGCAGTCCCTCGACAGGGGCGGGAGTCTACGAGCAGTACTTC
>TRBD2|16|TRBV18|TRBJ2-1|NA
CASSPSGGSSYNEQFF
TGTGCCAGCTCACCGTCGGGGGGGTCTTCCTACAATGAGCAGTTCTTC
>NA|14|TRBV28|TRBJ2-7|NA
CASTPGRWAGEQYF
TGTGCCAGCACCCCGGGTCGCTGGGCTGGCGAGCAGTACTTC
>NA|12|TRBV28|TRBJ2-1|once
CASSLPLNEQFF
TGTGCCAGCAGTTTACCATTAAATGAGCAGTTCTTC
>NA|16|TRBV21-1|TRBJ2-2|NA
CASSGSSEIQAGELFF
TGTGCCAGCAGCGGCTCTAGCGAGATCCAGGCCGGGGAGCTGTTTTTT
>NA|12|TRBV19|TRBJ2-7|few
CASNGDGYEQYF
TGTGCCTCTAACGGGGACGGCTACGAGCAGTACTTC
>NA|17|TRBV7-8|TRBJ1-1|NA
CASSLRALGQQNTEAFF
TGTGCCAGCAGCTTACGGGCTTTAGGACAGCAGAACACTGAAGCTTTCTTT
>NA|12|TRBV9|TRBJ1-2|NA
CASSVGAGGYTF
TGTGCCAGCAGCGTAGGGGCCGGTGGCTACACCTTC
>NA|15|TRBV4-1|TRBJ1-5|NA
CASSHADRPNQPQHF
TGCGCCAGCAGCCATGCTGACAGGCCAAATCAGCCCCAGCATTTT
>NA|13|TRBV7-9|TRBJ1-1|NA
CASSFRSGTEAFF
TGTGCCAGCAGCTTCAGGAGCGGCACTGAAGCTTTCTTT
>NA|12|TRBV5-1|TRBJ1-2|NA
CASSLDGGVGTF
TGCGCCAGCAGCTTGGACGGGGGAGTGGGCACCTTC
>NA|14|TRBV9|TRBJ1-2|NA
CASSGGTPTYGYTF
TGTGCCAGCAGCGGAGGAACGCCGACCTATGGCTACACCTTC
>NA|12|TRBV5-1|TRBJ2-2|once
CASSFATGELFF
TGCGCCAGCAGCTTCGCGACCGGGGAGCTGTTTTTT
>NA|14|TRBV4-1|TRBJ1-6|NA
CASSQGPNNSPLHF
TGCGCCAGCAGCCAGGGTCCGAATAATTCACCCCTCCACTTT
>NA|15|TRBV6-1|TRBJ1-5|NA
CASSPSGASNQPQHF
TGTGCCAGCAGTCCCTCAGGGGCTAGCAATCAGCCCCAGCATTTT
>TRBD1|13|TRBV5-6|TRBJ1-1|few
CASLDRVNTEAFF
TGTGCCAGCCTGGACAGGGTGAACACTGAAGCTTTCTTT
>TRBD1|15|TRBV29-1|TRBJ2-3|NA
CSVDLRQGYTDTQYF
TGCAGCGTTGATCTGAGACAGGGATACACAGATACGCAGTATTTT
>TRBD2|17|TRBV5-1|TRBJ2-6|NA
CASSGAGRSSGANVLTF
TGCGCCAGCAGCGGAGCCGGGAGGAGCTCTGGGGCCAACGTCCTGACTTTC
>TRBD1|16|TRBV4-1|TRBJ2-7|NA
CASSQADRVGFYEQYF
TGCGCCAGCAGCCAAGCTGACAGGGTCGGGTTCTACGAGCAGTACTTC
>TRBD1|14|TRBV5-1|TRBJ2-2|NA
CASSHRGPTGELFF
TGCGCCAGCAGTCACAGGGGACCAACCGGGGAGCTGTTTTTT
>NA|14|TRBV2|TRBJ2-5|NA
CASSELSPGETQYF
TGTGCCAGCAGTGAATTGAGCCCCGGGGAGACCCAGTACTTC
>NA|13|TRBV6-6|TRBJ2-7|once
CASSRVQSSEQYF
TGTGCCAGCAGTCGAGTACAGAGCTCCGAGCAGTACTTC
>NA|15|TRBV9|TRBJ2-2|NA
CASSPEDRSTGELFF
TGTGCCAGCAGCCCTGAGGACAGATCTACCGGGGAGCTGTTTTTT